The clone carrying this TCR beta chain was detected many times. The sample comes from a study of T-cell reconstitution after alpha-beta-depleted transplantation in children. Germline CDR1 ENHRY, CDR2 SYGVKD. The CDR3 is made up of 17 amino acids. Trimming took 3 bases from V and 0 from J, leaving 15 bases between them. Using unique molecular identifiers, the investigators prepared the TCRbeta library. One entry per CDR3 protein results from TCRdb running MiXCR on the PCR reads. The data contain hundreds of thousands of distinct CDR3 sequences, 15% to 20% of them singletons. The gene calls are TRBV10-3 and TRBJ2-1, with a possible D match to TRBD2 (7 bases). The clonotype was recovered from a boy in the first two years of life who had a stem cell transplant for Wiskott-Aldrich syndrome, so the T cells may come from the graft donor. Sequencing used PBMCs, mostly from graft donor cells, obtained 360 days after TCRalphabeta/CD19-depleted stem cell transplant. DNA for the CDR3: TGTGCCATCAGTGATGAGGGGGGGCCTCTCTCCTACAATGAGCAGTTCTTC. Translation gives CAISDEGGPLSYNEQFF.